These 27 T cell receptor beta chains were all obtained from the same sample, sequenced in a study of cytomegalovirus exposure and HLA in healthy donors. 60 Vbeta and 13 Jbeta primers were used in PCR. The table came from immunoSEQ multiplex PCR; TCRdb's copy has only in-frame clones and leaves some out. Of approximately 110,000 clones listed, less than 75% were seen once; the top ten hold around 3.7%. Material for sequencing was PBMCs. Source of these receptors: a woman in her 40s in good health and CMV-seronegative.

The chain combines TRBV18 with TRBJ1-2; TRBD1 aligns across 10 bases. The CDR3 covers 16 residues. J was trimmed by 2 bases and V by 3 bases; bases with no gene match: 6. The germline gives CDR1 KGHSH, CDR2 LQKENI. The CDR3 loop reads CASSPNAGQGNYGYTF. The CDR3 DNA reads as TGTGCCAGCTCACCTAACGCGGGACAGGGGAACTATGGCTACACCTTC.

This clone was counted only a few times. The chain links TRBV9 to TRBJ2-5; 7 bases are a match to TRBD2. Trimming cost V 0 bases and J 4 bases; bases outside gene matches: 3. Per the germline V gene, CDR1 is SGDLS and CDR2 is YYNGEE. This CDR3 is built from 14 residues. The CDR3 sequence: CASSVDGGGETQYF. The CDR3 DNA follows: TGTGCCAGCAGCGTAGATGGCGGGGGAGAGACCCAGTACTTC.

The CDR3 protein is CASSPSQNYGYTF. In DNA form, the CDR3 reads TGTGCCAGCAGCCCTAGTCAAAACTATGGCTACACCTTC. The V and J genes are TRBV7-9 and TRBJ1-2, with D uncertain. The CDR3 is 13 residues long. Germline V gives CDR1 SEHNR, CDR2 FQNEAQ (reference sequence). The V gene lost 5 bases and the J gene lost 2 bases, with 9 bases spanning the gap.

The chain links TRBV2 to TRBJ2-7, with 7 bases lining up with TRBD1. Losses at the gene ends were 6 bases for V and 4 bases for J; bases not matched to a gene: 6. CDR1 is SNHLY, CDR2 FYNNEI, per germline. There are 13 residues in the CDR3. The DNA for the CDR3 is TGTGCCAGCAGGGACAGGCCCCCTTACGAGCAGTACTTC. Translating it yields CASRDRPPYEQYF.

The CDR3 reads CAASWTSGAYEQYF. In nucleotides, the CDR3 is TGTGCCGCTAGTTGGACTAGCGGGGCCTACGAGCAGTACTTC. J is TRBJ2-5 and V is TRBV6-6; the match to TRBD2 covers 12 bases. The J call may be faulty, since TRBJ2-7 better matches the DNA end. The V gene's germline CDR1 is MNHNY and CDR2 SVGAGI (reference sequence). The CDR3 consists of 14 residues.

The CDR3 spells CASSEASYGYTF. The CDR3 DNA reads as TGCGCCAGCAGCGAGGCGAGCTATGGCTACACCTTC. The rearrangement joins TRBV5-1 to TRBJ1-2; D is ambiguous. The CDR3 has 12 amino acids. The germline gives CDR1 SGHRS, CDR2 YFSETQ. Trimming left V 4 bases short and J 4 bases short, with 8 bases between.

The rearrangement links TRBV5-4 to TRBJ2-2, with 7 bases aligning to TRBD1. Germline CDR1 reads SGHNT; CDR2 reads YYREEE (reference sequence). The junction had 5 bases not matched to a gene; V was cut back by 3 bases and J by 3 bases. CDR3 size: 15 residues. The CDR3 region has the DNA TGTGCCAGCAGCTCACAGGGGACAGACACCGGGGAGCTGTTTTTT. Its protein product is CASSSQGTDTGELFF.

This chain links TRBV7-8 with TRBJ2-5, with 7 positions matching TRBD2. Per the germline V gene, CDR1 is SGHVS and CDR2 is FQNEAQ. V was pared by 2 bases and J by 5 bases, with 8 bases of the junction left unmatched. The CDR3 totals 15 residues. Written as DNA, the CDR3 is TGTGCCAGCAGCTTATGGGGAGGGTTCGTGGAGACCCAGTACTTC. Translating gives CASSLWGGFVETQYF.

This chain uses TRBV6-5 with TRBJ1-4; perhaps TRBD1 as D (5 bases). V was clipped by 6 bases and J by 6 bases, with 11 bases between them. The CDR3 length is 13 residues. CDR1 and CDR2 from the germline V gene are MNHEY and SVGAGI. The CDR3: CASSPTADEKLFF. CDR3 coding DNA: TGTGCCAGCAGCCCGACAGCTGATGAAAAACTGTTTTTT.

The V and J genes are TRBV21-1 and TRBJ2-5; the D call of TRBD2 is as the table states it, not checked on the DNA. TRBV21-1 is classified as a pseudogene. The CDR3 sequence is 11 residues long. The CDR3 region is CASGGEETQYF. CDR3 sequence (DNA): TGTGCCAGCGGAGGTGAAGAGACCCAGTACTTC.

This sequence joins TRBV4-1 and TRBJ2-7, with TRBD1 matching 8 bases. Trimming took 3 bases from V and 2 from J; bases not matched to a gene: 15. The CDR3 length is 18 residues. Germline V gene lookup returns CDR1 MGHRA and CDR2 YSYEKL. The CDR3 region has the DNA TGCGCCAGCAGCCAGGGTGACCCAAGGACAGGGAGTACCTACGAGCAGTACTTC. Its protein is CASSQGDPRTGSTYEQYF.

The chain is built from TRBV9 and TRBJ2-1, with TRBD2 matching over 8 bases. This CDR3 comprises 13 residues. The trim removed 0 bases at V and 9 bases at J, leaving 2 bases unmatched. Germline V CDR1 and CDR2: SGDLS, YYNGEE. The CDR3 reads CASSVATSGEQFF. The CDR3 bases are TGTGCCAGCAGCGTAGCTACTAGCGGTGAGCAGTTCTTC.

CDR3 in DNA: TGTGCCAGCAGCCAGCCCACACCGCCCTATGGCTACACCTTC. It translates to CASSQPTPPYGYTF. The chain links TRBV4-2 to TRBJ1-2; D is unresolved. The V and J ends lost 3 bases and 4 bases respectively, with 12 bases between them. The CDR3 spans 14 residues. Germline V CDR1 and CDR2: LGHNA, YNFKEQ.

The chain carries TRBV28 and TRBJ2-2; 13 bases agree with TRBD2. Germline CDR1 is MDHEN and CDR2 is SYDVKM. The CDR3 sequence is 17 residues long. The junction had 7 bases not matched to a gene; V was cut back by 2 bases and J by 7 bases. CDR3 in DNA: TGTGCCAGCAGTTTAACTAGCGGGAGGGAATGGATCGGGGAGCTGTTTTTT. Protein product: CASSLTSGREWIGELFF.

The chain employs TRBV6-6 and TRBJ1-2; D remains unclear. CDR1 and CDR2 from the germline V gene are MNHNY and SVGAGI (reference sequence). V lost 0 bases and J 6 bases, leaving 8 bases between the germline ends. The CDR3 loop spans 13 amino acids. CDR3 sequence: CASSYSEGDGYTF. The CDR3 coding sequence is TGTGCCAGCAGTTACTCGGAAGGAGATGGCTACACCTTC.

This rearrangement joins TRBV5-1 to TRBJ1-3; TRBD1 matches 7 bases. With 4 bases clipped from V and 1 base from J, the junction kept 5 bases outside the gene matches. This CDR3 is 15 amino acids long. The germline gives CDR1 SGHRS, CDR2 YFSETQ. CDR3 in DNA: TGCGCCAGCAGCCTGGTGGGACAGTCTGGAAACACCATATATTTT. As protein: CASSLVGQSGNTIYF.

CDR3 protein: CASRSQVRDRVADTQYF. For the CDR3, the DNA is TGTGCCAGCAGGTCTCAGGTCCGGGACAGGGTCGCAGATACGCAGTATTTT. The rearrangement uses TRBV5-5 and TRBJ2-3, with TRBD1 matching 9 bases. From germline, CDR1 is SGHKS and CDR2 YYEKEE (reference sequence). After removal of 5 bases from V and 4 bases from J, the junction contained 14 bases not matched to a gene. The CDR3 covers 17 residues. The full variable domain, in which reference TRBV5-5 and TRBJ2-3 provide the parts outside the CDR3, is DAGVTQSPTHLIKTRGQQVTLRCSPISGHKSVSWYQQVLGQGPQFIFQYYEKEERGRGNFPDRFSARQFPNYSSELNVNALLLGDSALYLCASRSQVRDRVADTQYFGPGTRLTVL.

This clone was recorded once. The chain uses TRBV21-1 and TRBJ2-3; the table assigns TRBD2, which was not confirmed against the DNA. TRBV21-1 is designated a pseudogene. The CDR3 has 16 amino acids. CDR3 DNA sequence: TGTGCCAGCAGCAAAGTGGGGGAGGGTAGGAGGGATACGCAGTATTTT. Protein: CASSKVGEGRRDTQYF.

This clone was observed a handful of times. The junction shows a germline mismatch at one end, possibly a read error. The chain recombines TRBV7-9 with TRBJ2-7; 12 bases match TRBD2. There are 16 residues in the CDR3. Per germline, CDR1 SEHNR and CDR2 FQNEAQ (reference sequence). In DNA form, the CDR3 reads TGTTCCAGCAGCTTAGCGCGGACTAGCGGGACCTACGAGCAGTACTTC. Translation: CSSSLARTSGTYEQYF.

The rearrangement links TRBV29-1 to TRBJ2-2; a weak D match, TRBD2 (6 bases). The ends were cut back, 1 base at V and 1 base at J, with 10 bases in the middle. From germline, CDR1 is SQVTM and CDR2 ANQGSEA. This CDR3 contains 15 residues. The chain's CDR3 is CSVEVAGLNTGELFF. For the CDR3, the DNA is TGCAGCGTTGAAGTTGCGGGGCTGAACACCGGGGAGCTGTTTTTT.

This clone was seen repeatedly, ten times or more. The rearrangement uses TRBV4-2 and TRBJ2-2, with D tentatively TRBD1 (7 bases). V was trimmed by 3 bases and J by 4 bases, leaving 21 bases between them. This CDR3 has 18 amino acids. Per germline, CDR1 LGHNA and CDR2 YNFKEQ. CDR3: CASSHPEGASDPTGELFF. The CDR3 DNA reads TGTGCCAGCAGCCATCCCGAGGGGGCTAGCGACCCCACCGGGGAGCTGTTTTTT.

The CDR3: CASSLSAGGHGYTF. As DNA, the CDR3 is TGTGCCAGCAGTTTATCGGCAGGGGGCCATGGCTACACCTTC. The chain links TRBV27 to TRBJ1-2; TRBD1 aligns across 8 bases. Germline CDR1 and CDR2: MNHEY and SMNVEV (reference sequence). The CDR3 totals 14 residues. V shed 0 bases, J shed 6 bases, and the junction held 3 bases outside the gene matches.

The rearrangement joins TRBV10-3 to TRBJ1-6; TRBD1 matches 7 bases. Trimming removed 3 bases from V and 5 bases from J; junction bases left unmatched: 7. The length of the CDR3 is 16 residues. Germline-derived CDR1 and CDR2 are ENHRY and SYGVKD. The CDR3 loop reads CAISDNRQGDNSPLHF. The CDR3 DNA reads TGTGCCATCAGTGATAATCGACAGGGCGATAATTCACCCCTCCACTTT.

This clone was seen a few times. The chain's CDR3 is CASSLEVGLASYNEQFF. CDR3 nucleotides: TGTGCCAGCAGCTTAGAAGTCGGACTAGCGTCCTACAATGAGCAGTTCTTC. V gene TRBV7-6 combines with J gene TRBJ2-1; the match to TRBD2 covers 9 bases. This CDR3 is built from 17 residues. J gave up 1 base and V 1 base, and 5 bases lay outside the gene matches. Germline assignment: CDR1 SGHVS and CDR2 FNYEAQ.

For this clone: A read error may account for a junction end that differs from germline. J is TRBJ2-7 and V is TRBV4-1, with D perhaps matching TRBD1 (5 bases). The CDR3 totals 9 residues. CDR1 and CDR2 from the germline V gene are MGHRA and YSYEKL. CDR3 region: CASSPRQRF. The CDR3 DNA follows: TGCGCCAGCAGCCCCCGACAGCGCTTC.

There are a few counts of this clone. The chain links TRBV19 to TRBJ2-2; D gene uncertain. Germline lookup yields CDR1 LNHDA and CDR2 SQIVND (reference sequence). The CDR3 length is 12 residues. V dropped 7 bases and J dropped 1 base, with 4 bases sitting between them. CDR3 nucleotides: TGTGCCAGTAACTTGAACACCGGGGAGCTGTTTTTT. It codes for CASNLNTGELFF.

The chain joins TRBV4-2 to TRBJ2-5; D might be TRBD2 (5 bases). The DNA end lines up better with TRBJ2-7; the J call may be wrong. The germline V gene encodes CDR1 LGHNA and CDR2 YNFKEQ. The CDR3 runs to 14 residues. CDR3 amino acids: CASSQVTADYEQYF. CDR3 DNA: TGTGCCAGCAGCCAAGTTACAGCGGACTACGAGCAGTACTTC.